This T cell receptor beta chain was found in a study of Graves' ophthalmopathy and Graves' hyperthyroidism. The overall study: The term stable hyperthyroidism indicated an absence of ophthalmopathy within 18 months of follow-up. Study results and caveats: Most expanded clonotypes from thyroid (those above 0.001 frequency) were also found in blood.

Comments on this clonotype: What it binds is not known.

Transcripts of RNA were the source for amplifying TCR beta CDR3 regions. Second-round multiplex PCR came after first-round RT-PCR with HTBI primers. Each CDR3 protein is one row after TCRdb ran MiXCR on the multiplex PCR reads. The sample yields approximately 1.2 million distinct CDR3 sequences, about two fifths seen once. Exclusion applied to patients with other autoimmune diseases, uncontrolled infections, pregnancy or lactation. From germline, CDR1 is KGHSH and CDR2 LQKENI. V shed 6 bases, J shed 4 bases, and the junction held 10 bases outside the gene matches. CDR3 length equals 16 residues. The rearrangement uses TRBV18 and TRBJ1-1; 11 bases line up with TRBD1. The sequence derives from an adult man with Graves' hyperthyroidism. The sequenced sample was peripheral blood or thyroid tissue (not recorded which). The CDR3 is CASSLRTGGAVTEAFF. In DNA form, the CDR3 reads TGTGCCAGCTCTCTTAGGACAGGGGGCGCGGTCACTGAAGCTTTCTTT. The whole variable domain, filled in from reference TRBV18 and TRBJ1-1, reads NAGVMQNPRHLVRRRGQEARLRCSPMKGHSHVYWYRQLPEEGLKFMVYLQKENIIDESGMPKERFSAEFPKEGPSILRIQQVVRGDSAAYFCASSLRTGGAVTEAFFGQGTRLTVV.